This T cell receptor (beta chain) stems from a study of blood T cell repertoires in COVID-19. Study background: The samples span acute and convalescent COVID-19 from the United States, Italy and Spain. In each case, the material was cDNA or gDNA derived from T cells, B-cell-depleted T cells, or PBMCs.

V was clipped by 5 bases and J by 5 bases; unmatched bases: 6. This CDR3 contains 15 residues. The germline V gene encodes CDR1 GTSNPN and CDR2 SVGIG (reference sequence). Authors' methods: For nucleated cells, counts were estimated from reference gene primer amplification. Clones were sequenced by immunoSEQ multiplex PCR, and TCRdb holds only the in-frame ones, with some missing. V and J calls and clone size are as listed in that table; D and trimming were resolved from the DNA. The table includes around 160,000 clones, roughly 90% detected once. V and J are TRBV30 and TRBJ1-6; 10 bases are a match to TRBD1. The material sequenced was peripheral blood. This clonotype was obtained from a human donor in a cohort sampled during active COVID-19. Here the CDR3 reads CAWGLTGGHNSPLHF. Written as DNA, the CDR3 is TGTGCCTGGGGGCTGACAGGGGGCCATAATTCACCCCTCCACTTT.